This T cell receptor (beta chain) is from a study of radiation and T cells in renal cell carcinoma. The study's findings and limits: In blood, top tumor clones expanded by 2 weeks, shrinking by 4.

Notes on this clone: The target antigen is unknown.

TCRdb keeps only in-frame clones here, not all; method: immunoSEQ multiplex PCR. The data hold about 150,000 clones, with over 80% observed a single time. The time point denotes: blood 2 weeks post-SBRT. The treatment is: 15 Gy SBRT to primary tumor, nephrectomy 4 weeks later. Blood was sampled at baseline, 2 weeks and 4 weeks after SBRT. The sequencing here drew on blood, taken from a patient whose treatment included radiotherapy and nephrectomy. The TCR sequence derives from a woman in her 50s with renal cell carcinoma.

The CDR3 loop is CASSQATSGGYEQYF. CDR3 DNA: TGCGCCAGCAGCCAAGCGACTAGCGGGGGATACGAGCAGTACTTC. The chain links TRBV4-1 to TRBJ2-7, with 12 bases that match TRBD2. The junction had 2 bases not matched to a gene; V was cut back by 1 base and J by 4 bases. Germline V gene sequence: CDR1 MGHRA, CDR2 YSYEKL. The CDR3 sequence is 15 residues long.